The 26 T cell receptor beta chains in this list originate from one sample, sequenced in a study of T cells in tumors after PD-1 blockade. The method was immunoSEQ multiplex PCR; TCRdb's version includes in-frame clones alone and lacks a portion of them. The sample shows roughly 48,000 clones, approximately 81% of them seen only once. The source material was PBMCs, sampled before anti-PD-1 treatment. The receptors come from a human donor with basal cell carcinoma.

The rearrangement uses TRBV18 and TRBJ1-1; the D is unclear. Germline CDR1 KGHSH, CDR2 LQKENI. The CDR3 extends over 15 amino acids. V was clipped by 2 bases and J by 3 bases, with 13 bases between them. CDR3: CASSPVRFPHTEAFF. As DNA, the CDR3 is TGTGCCAGCTCACCAGTGAGGTTTCCTCACACTGAAGCTTTCTTT.

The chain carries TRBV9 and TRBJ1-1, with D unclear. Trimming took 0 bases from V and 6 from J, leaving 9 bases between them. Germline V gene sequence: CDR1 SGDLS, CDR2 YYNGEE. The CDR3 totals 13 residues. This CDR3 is CASSVGTSSEAFF. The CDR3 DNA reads TGTGCCAGCAGCGTAGGAACGAGCTCTGAAGCTTTCTTT.

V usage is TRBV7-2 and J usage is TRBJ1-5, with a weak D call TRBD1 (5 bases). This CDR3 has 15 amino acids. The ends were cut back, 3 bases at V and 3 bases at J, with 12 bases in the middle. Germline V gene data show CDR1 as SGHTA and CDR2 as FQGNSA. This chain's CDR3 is CASSFSPGLNQPQHF. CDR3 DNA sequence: TGTGCCAGCAGCTTCTCCCCAGGGCTCAATCAGCCCCAGCATTTT.

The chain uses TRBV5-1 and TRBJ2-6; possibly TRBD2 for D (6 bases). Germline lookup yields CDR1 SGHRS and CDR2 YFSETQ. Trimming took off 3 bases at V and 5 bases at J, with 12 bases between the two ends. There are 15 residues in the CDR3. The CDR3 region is CASSSDGGRANVLTF. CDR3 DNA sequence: TGCGCCAGCAGCTCTGACGGGGGTAGGGCCAACGTCCTGACTTTC.

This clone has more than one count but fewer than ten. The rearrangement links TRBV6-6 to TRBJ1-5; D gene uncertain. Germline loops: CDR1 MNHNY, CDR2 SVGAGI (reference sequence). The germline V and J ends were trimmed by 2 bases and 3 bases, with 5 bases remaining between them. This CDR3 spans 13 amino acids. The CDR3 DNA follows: TGTGCCAGCAGTTACCAACACAATCAGCCCCAGCATTTT. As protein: CASSYQHNQPQHF.

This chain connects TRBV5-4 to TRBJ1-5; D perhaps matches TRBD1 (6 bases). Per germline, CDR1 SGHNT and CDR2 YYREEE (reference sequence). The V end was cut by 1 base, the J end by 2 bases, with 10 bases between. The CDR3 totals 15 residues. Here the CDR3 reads CASSLNPGGNQPQHF. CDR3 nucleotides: TGTGCCAGCAGCTTGAATCCAGGGGGCAATCAGCCCCAGCATTTT.

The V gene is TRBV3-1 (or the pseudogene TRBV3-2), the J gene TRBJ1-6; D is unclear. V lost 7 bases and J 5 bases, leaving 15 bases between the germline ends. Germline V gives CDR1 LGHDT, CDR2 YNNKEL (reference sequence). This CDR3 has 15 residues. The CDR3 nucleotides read TGTGCCAGCAACCGGGTGACGGAAGATAATTCACCCCTCCACTTT. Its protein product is CASNRVTEDNSPLHF.

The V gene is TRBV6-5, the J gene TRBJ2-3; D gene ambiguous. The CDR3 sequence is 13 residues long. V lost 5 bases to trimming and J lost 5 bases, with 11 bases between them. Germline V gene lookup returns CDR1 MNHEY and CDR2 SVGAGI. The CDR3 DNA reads TGTGCCAGCAGTACACCCCTAGGAGATACGCAGTATTTT. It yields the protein CASSTPLGDTQYF.

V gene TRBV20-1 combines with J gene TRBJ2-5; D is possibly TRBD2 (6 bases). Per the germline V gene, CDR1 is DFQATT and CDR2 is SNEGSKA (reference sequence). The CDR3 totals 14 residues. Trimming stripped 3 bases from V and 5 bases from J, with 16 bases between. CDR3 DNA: TGCAGTGCTAGTCCCGCTAGCGCGAGGGAGACCCAGTACTTC. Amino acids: CSASPASARETQYF.

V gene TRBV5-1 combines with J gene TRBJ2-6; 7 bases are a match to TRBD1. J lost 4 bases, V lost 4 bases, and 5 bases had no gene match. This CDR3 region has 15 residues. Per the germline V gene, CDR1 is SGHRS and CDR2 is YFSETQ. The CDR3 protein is CASSETGTGANVLTF. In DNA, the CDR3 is TGCGCCAGCAGCGAGACAGGGACCGGGGCCAACGTCCTGACTTTC.

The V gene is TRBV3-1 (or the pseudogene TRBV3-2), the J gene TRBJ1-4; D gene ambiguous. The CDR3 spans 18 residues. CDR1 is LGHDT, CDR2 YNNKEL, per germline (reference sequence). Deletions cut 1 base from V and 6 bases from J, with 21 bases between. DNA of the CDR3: TGTGCCAGCAGCCAAGGACCCCCTTTCGGAGCTACGTATGAAAAACTGTTTTTT. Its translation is CASSQGPPFGATYEKLFF.

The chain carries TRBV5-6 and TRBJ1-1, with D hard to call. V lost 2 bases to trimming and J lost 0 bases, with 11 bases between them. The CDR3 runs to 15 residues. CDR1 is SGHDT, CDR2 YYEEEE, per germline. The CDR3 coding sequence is TGTGCCAGCAGCTTATCGCCTGTAGTGAACACTGAAGCTTTCTTT. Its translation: CASSLSPVVNTEAFF.

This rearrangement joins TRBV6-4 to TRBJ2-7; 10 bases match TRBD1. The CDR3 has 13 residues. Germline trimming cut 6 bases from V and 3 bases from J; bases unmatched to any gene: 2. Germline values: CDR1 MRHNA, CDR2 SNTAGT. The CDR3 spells CASSGTGDYEQYF. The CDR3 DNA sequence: TGTGCCAGCAGCGGGACAGGGGACTACGAGCAGTACTTC.

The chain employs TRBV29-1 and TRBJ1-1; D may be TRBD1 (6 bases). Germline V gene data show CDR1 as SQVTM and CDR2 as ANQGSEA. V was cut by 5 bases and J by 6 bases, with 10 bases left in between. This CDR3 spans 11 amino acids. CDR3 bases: TGCAGCGTTCAAAGACAGGCTGAAGCTTTCTTT. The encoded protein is CSVQRQAEAFF.

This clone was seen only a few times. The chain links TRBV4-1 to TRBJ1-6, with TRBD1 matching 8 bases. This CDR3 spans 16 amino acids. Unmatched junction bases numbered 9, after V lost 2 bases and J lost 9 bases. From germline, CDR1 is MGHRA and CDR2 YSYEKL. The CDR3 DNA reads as TGCGCCAGCAGCCAATCAGGGACAGGAAGTTTTTCACCCCTCCACTTT. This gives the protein CASSQSGTGSFSPLHF.

The CDR3 loop is CASESVSGASYNEQFF. As DNA, the CDR3 is TGCGCCAGTGAAAGTGTTAGCGGGGCTTCCTACAATGAGCAGTTCTTC. The gene calls are TRBV10-2 and TRBJ2-1; 8 positions match TRBD2. In germline, CDR1 is WSHSY, CDR2 SAAADI. The CDR3 extends over 16 amino acids. J lost 1 base, V lost 9 bases, and 11 bases had no gene match.

Here the CDR3 DNA reads TGTGCCAGCAATCGAGAATCCGGAAACACCATATATTTT. It specifies CASNRESGNTIYF. The chain couples TRBV6-6 to TRBJ1-3; D not certain. The V gene's germline CDR1 is MNHNY and CDR2 SVGAGI (reference sequence). The CDR3 sequence is 13 residues long. The germline V and J ends were trimmed by 7 bases and 4 bases, with 11 bases remaining between them.

The chain's CDR3 is CASSERVKGNQPQHF. The CDR3 DNA is TGTGCCAGTAGTGAGCGGGTAAAGGGCAATCAGCCCCAGCATTTT. This chain links TRBV19 with TRBJ1-5; no clear D. The germline gives CDR1 LNHDA, CDR2 SQIVND (reference sequence). The CDR3 covers 15 residues. V shed 5 bases and J shed 2 bases, with 13 bases lying between them.

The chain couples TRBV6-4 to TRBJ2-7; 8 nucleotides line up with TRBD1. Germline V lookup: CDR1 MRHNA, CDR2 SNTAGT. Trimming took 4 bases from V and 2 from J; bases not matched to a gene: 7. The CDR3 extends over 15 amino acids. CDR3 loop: CASSAGQGEAYEQYF. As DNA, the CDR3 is TGTGCCAGCAGTGCCGGACAGGGCGAGGCCTACGAGCAGTACTTC.

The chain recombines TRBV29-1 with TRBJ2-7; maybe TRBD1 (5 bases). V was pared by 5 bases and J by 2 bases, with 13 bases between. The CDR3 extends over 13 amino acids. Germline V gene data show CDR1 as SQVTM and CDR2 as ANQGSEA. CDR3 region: CSVLGRTTYEQYF. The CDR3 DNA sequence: TGCAGCGTTTTAGGTCGGACAACCTACGAGCAGTACTTC.

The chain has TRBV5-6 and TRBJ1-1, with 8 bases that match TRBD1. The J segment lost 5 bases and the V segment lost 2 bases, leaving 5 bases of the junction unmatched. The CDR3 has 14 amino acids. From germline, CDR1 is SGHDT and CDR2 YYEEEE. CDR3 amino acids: CASSLRQGWTEAFF. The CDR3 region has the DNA TGTGCCAGCAGCTTACGACAGGGGTGGACTGAAGCTTTCTTT.

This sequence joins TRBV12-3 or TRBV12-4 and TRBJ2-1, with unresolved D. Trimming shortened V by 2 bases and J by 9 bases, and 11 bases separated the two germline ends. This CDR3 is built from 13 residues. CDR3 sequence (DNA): TGTGCCAGCAGTTTAACTCCTGGCGGTGAGCAGTTCTTC. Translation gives CASSLTPGGEQFF.

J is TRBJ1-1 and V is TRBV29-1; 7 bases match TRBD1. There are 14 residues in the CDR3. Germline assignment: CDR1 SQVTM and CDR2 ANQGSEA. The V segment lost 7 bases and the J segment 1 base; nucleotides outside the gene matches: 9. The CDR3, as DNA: TGCAGCGGACGGACAGGAAAGGCGAACACTGAAGCTTTCTTT. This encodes CSGRTGKANTEAFF. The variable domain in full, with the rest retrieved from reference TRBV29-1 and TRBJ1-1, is SAVISQKPSRDICQRGTSLTIQCQVDSQVTMMFWYRQQPGQSLTLIATANQGSEATYESGFVIDKFPISRPNLTFSTLTVSNMSPEDSSIYLCSGRTGKANTEAFFGQGTRLTVV.

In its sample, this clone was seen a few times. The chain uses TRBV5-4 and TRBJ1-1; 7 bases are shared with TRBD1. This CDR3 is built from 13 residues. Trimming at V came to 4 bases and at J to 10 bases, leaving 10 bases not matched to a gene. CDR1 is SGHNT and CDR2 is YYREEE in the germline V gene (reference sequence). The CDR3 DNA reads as TGTGCCAGCAGCGCACACAGGGGAGTCGTAGCTTTCTTT. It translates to CASSAHRGVVAFF.

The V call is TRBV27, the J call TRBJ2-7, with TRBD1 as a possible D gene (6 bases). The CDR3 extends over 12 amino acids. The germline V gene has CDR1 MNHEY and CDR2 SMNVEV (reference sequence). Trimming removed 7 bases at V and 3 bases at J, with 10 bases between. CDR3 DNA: TGTGCCAGCACAGGGGATGACTACGAGCAGTACTTC. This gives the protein CASTGDDYEQYF.

The CDR3 reads CASSDAGTGWLTEAFF. The CDR3 DNA is TGTGCCAGCAGTGACGCCGGGACAGGGTGGCTGACTGAAGCTTTCTTT. The chain has TRBV6-2 or TRBV6-3 and TRBJ1-1, with TRBD1 matching over 9 bases. The J segment lost 5 bases and the V segment lost 5 bases, leaving 12 bases of the junction unmatched. Per the germline V gene, CDR1 is MNHEY and CDR2 is SVGEGT. The CDR3 loop spans 16 amino acids.